One sample yielded the 25 T cell receptor beta chains listed below, sequenced in a study of Graves' ophthalmopathy and Graves' hyperthyroidism. Transcripts of RNA were the source for amplifying TCR beta CDR3 regions. An initial RT-PCR round employing HTBI primers preceded a second-round multiplex PCR. MiXCR, applied by TCRdb to the multiplex PCR reads, yields one record per CDR3 protein. The sample carries hundreds of thousands of distinct CDR3 sequences, roughly two fifths recorded once. The sample was peripheral blood. The receptor set was obtained from an adult man with Graves' ophthalmopathy.

This clonotype occurred a few times. The chain links TRBV20-1 to TRBJ1-5, with D possibly TRBD1 on 5 matching bases. The V gene's germline CDR1 is DFQATT and CDR2 SNEGSKA (reference sequence). V was pared by 3 bases and J by 6 bases, with 21 bases between. The CDR3 has 16 residues. The CDR3: CSASPRPRGGFQPQHF. CDR3 nucleotides: TGCAGTGCTAGTCCACGTCCCCGGGGGGGTTTTCAGCCCCAGCATTTT.

This clonotype was seen a few times. The chain links TRBV12-3 or TRBV12-4 to TRBJ1-2; TRBD1 is a possible D gene (5 bases). The ends were cut back, 7 bases at V and 0 bases at J, with 9 bases in the middle. The CDR3 spans 13 residues. The CDR3 nucleotides read TGTGCCAGCACCACGACAGCTAACTATGGCTACACCTTC. Translation gives CASTTTANYGYTF.

This chain links TRBV20-1 with TRBJ1-2; no clear D gene. V gave up 0 bases and J gave up 4 bases, with 12 bases separating them. This CDR3 is built from 14 residues. CDR1 is DFQATT, CDR2 SNEGSKA, per germline (reference sequence). The CDR3 is CSARELSEFYGYTF. CDR3 DNA sequence: TGCAGTGCTAGAGAGTTGAGTGAGTTCTATGGCTACACCTTC.

This chain connects TRBV7-6 to TRBJ2-5; TRBD1 aligns across 8 bases. Germline V gene sequence: CDR1 SGHVS, CDR2 FNYEAQ. The CDR3 runs 14 residues. Germline trimming cut 8 bases from V and 5 bases from J; bases unmatched to any gene: 10. The CDR3 is CASRPDRGRETQYF. In DNA, the CDR3 is TGTGCCAGCCGACCTGACAGGGGTCGGGAGACCCAGTACTTC.

This clonotype was seen a single time. This chain joins TRBV15 and TRBJ1-2; unclear D gene. The CDR3 length is 14 residues. Germline V lookup: CDR1 LNHNV, CDR2 YYDKDF (reference sequence). Trimming stripped 6 bases from V and 4 bases from J, with 15 bases between. The CDR3 is CATRSGVSSYGYTF. As DNA, the CDR3 is TGTGCCACCAGAAGCGGGGTTAGCTCCTATGGCTACACCTTC.

This clonotype was seen repeatedly, ten times or more. This chain joins TRBV25-1 and TRBJ2-7; D gene ambiguous. CDR1 and CDR2 (germline): MGHDK, SYGVNS. The CDR3 has 13 residues. V lost 2 bases and J lost 2, with 7 bases in between. The CDR3 region is CASSEAGPYEQYF. The CDR3 bases are TGTGCCAGCAGTGAAGCAGGACCCTACGAGCAGTACTTC.

Worth noting for this clonotype: A junction boundary mismatches the germline segment, possibly from a read error. The rearrangement joins TRBV29-1 to TRBJ2-1; D unclear. Germline V CDR1 and CDR2: SQVTM, ANQGSEA. This CDR3 is built from 15 residues. This CDR3 reads CSVEVVVKWVNEQFF. In DNA, the CDR3 is TGCAGCGTGGAAGTCGTGGTCAAGTGGGTCAATGAGCAGTTCTTC.

As regards this clonotype: Being one base from a much bigger clone, this may be a read error. This rearrangement joins TRBV20-1 to TRBJ1-6, with 7 bases fitting TRBD1. J lost 12 bases, V lost 5 bases, and 13 bases had no gene match. The CDR3 has 14 residues. Germline CDR1 DFQATT, CDR2 SNEGSKA (reference sequence). This chain's CDR3 is CSALRTGGREPLHF. Here the CDR3 DNA reads TGCAGTGCTCTCCGGACAGGCGGTCGTGAACCCCTCCACTTT.

Note on this clonotype: Relative to the germline gene, one junction end is altered; a read error may explain this. The chain uses TRBV7-9 and TRBJ1-5; D might be TRBD1 (5 bases). Germline lookup yields CDR1 SEHNR and CDR2 FQNEAQ (reference sequence). The CDR3 is 17 residues long. CDR3 loop: CASSQVGAGGTNQPRHF. CDR3 bases: TGTGCCAGCAGCCAAGTCGGAGCGGGAGGGACCAATCAGCCCCGGCATTTT.

This clonotype was seen more than once but under ten times. The V call is TRBV10-3, the J call TRBJ2-7, with D perhaps TRBD1 (6 bases). Germline CDR1 is ENHRY and CDR2 is SYGVKD. The CDR3 is 14 residues long. Trimming removed 0 bases from V and 3 bases from J, with 9 bases in between. The CDR3 spells CAISESRTDYEQYF. The CDR3 region has the DNA TGTGCCATCAGTGAGTCGAGGACAGACTACGAGCAGTACTTC.

The gene calls are TRBV5-1 and TRBJ2-5; tentatively, D is TRBD2 (6 bases). The V end was cut by 4 bases, the J end by 5 bases, with 18 bases between. CDR1 and CDR2 from the germline V gene are SGHRS and YFSETQ. This CDR3 is built from 15 residues. This CDR3 is CASSVALAYGETQYF. As DNA, the CDR3 is TGCGCCAGCAGCGTAGCACTAGCTTACGGGGAGACCCAGTACTTC.

The chain is built from TRBV19 and TRBJ2-5, with D unresolved. Trimming pared 3 bases from V and 4 bases from J, leaving 15 bases between. The CDR3 loop spans 15 amino acids. Germline V gene data show CDR1 as LNHDA and CDR2 as SQIVND (reference sequence). The CDR3 loop is CASSIGVATPETQYF. CDR3 nucleotide sequence: TGTGCCAGTAGTATTGGGGTGGCGACCCCAGAGACCCAGTACTTC.

In regard to this clonotype: This clone may be a read error of a much larger clone one base away. V gene TRBV7-2 combines with J gene TRBJ2-7; D remains unclear. The germline CDR1 and CDR2 sequences are SGHTA and FQGNSA. The CDR3 length is 15 residues. V lost 2 bases and J lost 3, with 14 bases in between. The CDR3 region has the DNA TGTGCCAGCAGCTTAAGAGAGCAGACCGACTACGAGCAGTACTTC. It yields the protein CASSLREQTDYEQYF.

This clonotype was detected many times. V gene TRBV2 combines with J gene TRBJ1-2; D gene unclear. The CDR3 has 16 residues. CDR1 SNHLY and CDR2 FYNNEI come from the germline V gene. Trimming removed 3 bases at V and 3 bases at J, with 17 bases between. CDR3 sequence reads: CASSDAPRDGYYGYTF. The CDR3 region has the DNA TGTGCCAGCAGTGACGCCCCTCGCGACGGATACTATGGCTACACCTTC.

A few counts support this clonotype. The rearrangement links TRBV9 to TRBJ2-7, with D maybe TRBD1 (5 bases). The germline gives CDR1 SGDLS, CDR2 YYNGEE. CDR3 length: 14 residues. V gave up 3 bases and J gave up 2 bases, with 12 bases separating them. This CDR3 is CASSARQLTYEQYF. For the CDR3, the DNA is TGTGCCAGCAGCGCCCGACAGCTCACCTACGAGCAGTACTTC.

Points on this clonotype: A much larger clone differs by one base, so this may be a read error. No conserved phenylalanine or tryptophan ends this CDR3, so it is likely a read error. V gene TRBV2 combines with J gene TRBJ2-7; 9 nucleotides match TRBD1. The CDR3 spans 15 residues. Trimming removed 3 bases from V and 2 bases from J; junction bases left unmatched: 5. CDR1 is SNHLY and CDR2 is FYNNEI in the germline V gene. CDR3 residues: CASSDTGTGTYEQYL. The CDR3 coding sequence is TGTGCCAGCAGTGACACCGGGACAGGGACCTACGAGCAGTACCTC.

This clonotype was detected ten times or more. The chain uses TRBV20-1 and TRBJ1-5; D unresolved. This CDR3 contains 12 residues. Germline lookup yields CDR1 DFQATT and CDR2 SNEGSKA (reference sequence). Between the trimmed V and J ends, which lost 0 bases and 6 bases, there was a span of 6 bases. As DNA, the CDR3 is TGCAGTGCTAGAGATAGCCGTCAGCCCCAGCATTTT. This encodes CSARDSRQPQHF.

The chain employs TRBV29-1 and TRBJ1-2; D possibly corresponds to TRBD1 (5 bases). This CDR3 comprises 13 residues. The V and J ends lost 4 bases and 4 bases respectively, with 13 bases between them. CDR1 and CDR2 (germline): SQVTM, ANQGSEA. The chain's CDR3 is CSVAAGPSYGYTF. In DNA, the CDR3 is TGCAGCGTTGCGGCAGGGCCATCCTATGGCTACACCTTC.

For this clonotype: A read error may produce the germline difference seen at one junction end. This CDR3 reads CASSESINAGESQYF. For the CDR3, the DNA is TGCGCCAGCAGTGAGTCGATAAACGCAGGAGAGTCCCAGTACTTC. This chain links TRBV10-1 with TRBJ2-5; D unclear. Germline V CDR1 and CDR2: WNHNN, SYGVQD (reference sequence). The CDR3 has 15 amino acids.

This rearrangement joins TRBV7-7 to TRBJ2-5, with D maybe TRBD1 (6 bases). This CDR3 contains 13 residues. Germline assignment: CDR1 SSHAT and CDR2 FNYEAQ (reference sequence). V lost 6 bases, J lost 5 bases, and 13 bases lay in between. The CDR3 DNA is TGTGCCAGCAGTAACAGGGTTGGGGAGACCCAGTACTTC. It codes for CASSNRVGETQYF.

The chain links TRBV13 to TRBJ1-2; D ambiguous. Trimming cost V 5 bases and J 3 bases, with 16 bases left between them. Germline CDR1 PRHDT, CDR2 FYEKMQ (reference sequence). The CDR3 length is 15 residues. The CDR3 sequence is CASSPTYTLDYGYTF. DNA of the CDR3: TGTGCCAGCAGCCCCACTTACACACTAGACTATGGCTACACCTTC.

This clonotype was counted only a few times. This sequence joins TRBV20-1 and TRBJ2-5; D perhaps matches TRBD1 (5 bases). The CDR3 is made up of 15 amino acids. Germline lookup yields CDR1 DFQATT and CDR2 SNEGSKA (reference sequence). V gave up 0 bases and J gave up 2 bases, with 13 bases separating them. The DNA of the CDR3 is TGCAGTGCTAGAGATTGGAACAGGCCTCAAGAGACCCAGTACTTC. Its protein is CSARDWNRPQETQYF.

Worth noting for this clonotype: Since the CDR3 does not end with the conserved phenylalanine or tryptophan, this likely comes from a read error. The DNA is left out, because the CDR3 cannot be placed on it with certainty; the CDR3 is given as TCRdb lists it. This sequence joins TRBV24-1 and TRBJ1-2. Ends included, the CDR3 has 15 residues. Germline V gives CDR1 KGHDR, CDR2 SFDVKD. This chain's CDR3 is CATSDLGQEEGTSGS.

This clonotype was seen many times. This chain joins TRBV2 and TRBJ1-2, with 8 bases that match TRBD1. The CDR3 totals 17 residues. Germline CDR1 and CDR2: SNHLY and FYNNEI. The V gene end was trimmed by 4 bases and the J gene end by 4 bases; junction bases not matched to a gene: 14. The CDR3 spells CASSAQTGTGRGYGYTF. The CDR3 nucleotides are TGTGCCAGCAGTGCTCAAACCGGGACAGGAAGGGGCTATGGCTACACCTTC. The whole variable domain, remainder taken from reference TRBV2 and TRBJ1-2, is EPEVTQTPSHQVTQMGQEVILRCVPISNHLYFYWYRQILGQKVEFLVSFYNNEISEKSEIFDDQFSVERPDGSNFTLKIRSTKLEDSAMYFCASSAQTGTGRGYGYTFGSGTRLTVV.

This clonotype was seen once. The conserved phenylalanine or tryptophan is not found at the CDR3 terminus, so this likely reflects a read error. The DNA is omitted, as the CDR3 cannot be located on it reliably, and the CDR3 follows TCRdb's listing. The V call is TRBV29-1, the J call TRBJ1-3; the tabulated D call, TRBD1, remains unverified against the DNA. The CDR3 has 8 amino acids, counting both end residues. CDR1 is SQVTM, CDR2 ANQGSEA, per germline. The CDR3 loop is CSVEGGAY.